The 6 T cell receptor beta chains presented below share a single source sample, sequenced in a study of T cell repertoires in ileal Crohn's disease. Sequencing was performed with immunoSEQ multiplex PCR; in TCRdb, only in-frame clones are kept and a portion is missing. This table holds tens of thousands of clones, about 81% found once. Sample: ileal tissue. The receptor set was obtained from an adult with Crohn's disease.

This clone was detected only once. The genes are TRBV6-5 and TRBJ2-2; no clear D gene. Trimming removed 0 bases at V and 5 bases at J, with 10 bases between. There are 15 residues in the CDR3. Germline lookup yields CDR1 MNHEY and CDR2 SVGAGI. The CDR3 DNA is TGTGCCAGCAGTTACTCGAGAGCTGATACCGGGGAGCTGTTTTTT. It translates to CASSYSRADTGELFF.

The chain has TRBV5-1 and TRBJ2-5; D is ambiguous. The CDR3 consists of 14 residues. Per the germline V gene, CDR1 is SGHRS and CDR2 is YFSETQ. V shed 0 bases and J shed 0 bases, with 6 bases lying between them. In DNA form, the CDR3 reads TGCGCCAGCAGCTTGGTTGACTACCAAGAGACCCAGTACTTC. Its protein product is CASSLVDYQETQYF.

J is TRBJ2-1 and V is TRBV2; TRBD1 matches 11 bases. CDR1 and CDR2 from the germline V gene are SNHLY and FYNNEI. This CDR3 is 21 amino acids long. V lost 4 bases and J lost 1; bases outside the gene matches: 18. This chain's CDR3 is CASSGLSAGTGGHTSYNEQFF. In DNA, the CDR3 is TGTGCCAGCAGTGGGTTGAGTGCAGGGACAGGGGGACATACTTCCTACAATGAGCAGTTCTTC.

The V gene is TRBV6-5, the J gene TRBJ1-3; D is perhaps TRBD1 (6 bases). The CDR3 is 14 residues long. V was pared by 5 bases and J by 0 bases, with 8 bases between. Germline V gives CDR1 MNHEY, CDR2 SVGAGI. In DNA, the CDR3 is TGTGCCAGCAGTCAGGGGTACTCTGGAAACACCATATATTTT. Translated, it gives CASSQGYSGNTIYF.

The CDR3 region is CASSSRGRGVRSPLHF. For the CDR3, the DNA is TGTGCCAGCAGCTCTCGGGGGCGGGGGGTTAGATCACCCCTCCACTTT. The chain uses TRBV7-2 and TRBJ1-6; TRBD1 is a possible D gene (6 bases). The CDR3 extends over 16 amino acids. CDR1 is SGHTA, CDR2 FQGNSA, per germline. V was shortened by 4 bases and J by 10 bases, with 20 bases between the two germline ends. The whole variable domain, remainder taken from reference TRBV7-2 and TRBJ1-6, is GAGVSQSPSNKVTEKGKDVELRCDPISGHTALYWYRQSLGQGLEFLIYFQGNSAPDKSGLPSDRFSAERTGGSVSTLTIQRTQQEDSAVYLCASSSRGRGVRSPLHFGNGTRLTVT.

This clone was observed a handful of times. The CDR3 protein is CASSPLAVSYEQYF. In nucleotides, the CDR3 is TGTGCCAGCAGCCCTCTCGCAGTCTCCTACGAGCAGTACTTC. The chain links TRBV7-9 to TRBJ2-7; no clear D. V gave up 5 bases and J gave up 0 bases, with 11 bases separating them. Germline V gives CDR1 SEHNR, CDR2 FQNEAQ (reference sequence). The CDR3 spans 14 residues.